This entry lists 20 T cell receptor beta chains sequenced from one sample in a study of T cells in women clearing cervical HPV infection. This table comes from immunoSEQ multiplex PCR, and its TCRdb copy is limited to in-frame clones, with some not included. The data include about 37,000 clones; the top ten clones carry 5.5% to 8%. Sequencing was performed on blood buffy coat. The receptors come from a woman aged 18-70 years with a cervical HPV16 infection that either progressed to CIN3+ or cleared (not recorded which).

CDR3 DNA, as far as it was read: TGTGCCAGCAGCCTCTTTACCGGGGAG. Translating gives CASSLFTGE. The CDR3 reads in full as CASSLFTGELFF. The rearrangement links TRBV7-9 to TRBJ2-2; D call uncertain. The CDR3 is cut off 3 residues early in the read; its end comes from the germline J gene. CDR3 length equals 12 residues. CDR1 SEHNR and CDR2 FQNEAQ come from the germline V gene (reference sequence). With 5 bases removed from V and 5 bases from J, the gap between germline ends came to 6 bases.

Comment on this clone: The read terminates 3 residues before the CDR3 end, so the remaining end is supplied by the germline J gene. V usage is TRBV5-1 and J usage is TRBJ1-2, with D unresolved. This CDR3 region has 15 residues. Germline V gene sequence: CDR1 SGHRS, CDR2 YFSETQ. CDR3 region: CASSFQEGTTDTYTF. The CDR3 DNA, read in part, is TGCGCCAGCAGCTTTCAAGAGGGCACCACAGATACC. The variable domain in full, with the rest retrieved from reference TRBV5-1 and TRBJ1-2, is KAGVTQTPRYLIKTRGQQVTLSCSPISGHRSVSWYQQTPGQGLQFLFEYFSETQRNKGNFPGRFSGRQFSNSRSEMNVSTLELGDSALYLCASSFQEGTTDTYTFGSGTRLTVV.

With respect to this clone: Read coverage stops 3 residues before the CDR3 terminus; the germline J gene supplies the remainder. This chain links TRBV5-6 with TRBJ2-3, with TRBD2 matching over 8 bases. The trim removed 0 bases at V and 8 bases at J, leaving 5 bases unmatched. Germline V gene sequence: CDR1 SGHDT, CDR2 YYEEEE. The CDR3 loop spans 14 amino acids. CDR3 residues: CASSLVGRGGTQYF. The sequenced part of the CDR3 DNA is TGTGCCAGCAGCTTGGTCGGCCGGGGGGGTACG. The complete variable domain, with remaining parts taken from reference TRBV5-6 and TRBJ2-3, reads DAGVTQSPTHLIKTRGQQVTLRCSPKSGHDTVSWYQQALGQGPQFIFQYYEEEERQRGNFPDRFSGHQFPNYSSELNVNALLLGDSALYLCASSLVGRGGTQYFGPGTRLTVL.

A note on this clone: From the germline J gene comes the end of the CDR3, since the read stops 3 residues before it. The chain links TRBV5-6 to TRBJ2-3, with D maybe TRBD1 (6 bases). Trimming stripped 6 bases from V and 6 bases from J, with 14 bases between. This CDR3 is 13 amino acids long. Germline V gives CDR1 SGHDT, CDR2 YYEEEE. This CDR3 reads CASTHIQGDTQYF. The CDR3 DNA, read in part, is TGTGCCAGCACCCATATACAGGGCGATACG.

As concerns this clone: Read data end 3 residues before the CDR3 end; the end is taken from the germline J gene. V gene TRBV2 combines with J gene TRBJ1-5; no clear D gene. The CDR3 has 11 amino acids. Looked up from germline, CDR1 is SNHLY and CDR2 is FYNNEI. CDR3 bases read: TGTGCCAGCATGGAAGAGGGCCCC. Its protein product is CASMEEGP. In full, the CDR3 is CASMEEGPQHF.

Details on this clone: Read sequence stops 3 residues before the CDR3 end, and the germline J gene provides the missing end. The J gene is TRBJ2-1, the V gene TRBV29-1; the match to TRBD2 covers 12 bases. Germline loops: CDR1 SQVTM, CDR2 ANQGSEA. Germline trimming cut 7 bases from V and 6 bases from J; bases unmatched to any gene: 10. CDR3 size: 15 residues. CDR3 DNA (partial): TGCAGCGCCCGAAACCGACTAGCGGGGGTCAATGAG. Translation: CSARNRLAGVNE. The full CDR3 is CSARNRLAGVNEQFF.

As to this clone: Read data end 3 residues before the CDR3 end; the end is taken from the germline J gene. The rearrangement joins TRBV7-9 to TRBJ2-7; D perhaps matches TRBD2 (6 bases). Trimming pared 7 bases from V and 3 bases from J, leaving 19 bases between. The CDR3 sequence is 15 residues long. Per the germline V gene, CDR1 is SEHNR and CDR2 is FQNEAQ (reference sequence). The CDR3 sequence is CASIDTTVGGYEQYF. The DNA read from the CDR3 is TGTGCCAGCATCGACACCACGGTCGGGGGCTACGAG. The entire variable domain, with the rest obtained from reference TRBV7-9 and TRBJ2-7, is as follows: DTGVSQNPRHKITKRGQNVTFRCDPISEHNRLYWYRQTLGQGPEFLTYFQNEAQLEKSRLLSDRFSAERPKGSFSTLEIQRTEQGDSAMYLCASIDTTVGGYEQYFGPGTRLTVT.

A note on this clone: The CDR3 goes on 3 residues after the read ends, and that part is filled in from the germline J gene. The chain recombines TRBV7-6 with TRBJ2-2, with 9 positions matching TRBD2. Germline CDR1 and CDR2: SGHVS and FNYEAQ. The CDR3 totals 17 residues. The ends lost 1 base at V and 7 bases at J; junction bases unmatched: 10. CDR3 DNA (partial): TGTGCCAGCAGCTTAGTTAGCGGGGGAGCTACCTTCGGGGAG. Its protein product is CASSLVSGGATFGE. The CDR3 in full is CASSLVSGGATFGELFF.

Incomplete CDR3 DNA: TGTGCCAGCAGTGATTTACCTACGAGCAATCAGCCC. It translates to CASSDLPTSNQP. The whole CDR3 protein reads CASSDLPTSNQPQHF. The rearrangement uses TRBV6-1 and TRBJ1-5; no clear D. Read data end 3 residues before the CDR3 end; the end is taken from the germline J gene. Germline V CDR1 and CDR2: MNHNS, SASEGT. This CDR3 has 15 amino acids. The V end lost 3 bases, the J end lost 1 base, and 10 bases lay between the germline ends.

Concerning this clone itself: The read terminates 3 residues ahead of where the CDR3 ends, so the germline J gene completes it. The chain joins TRBV2 to TRBJ2-7; D is undetermined. The CDR3 loop spans 13 amino acids. CDR1 and CDR2 (germline): SNHLY, FYNNEI. The V end lost 3 bases, the J end lost 0 bases, and 6 bases lay between the germline ends. Incomplete CDR3 DNA: TGTGCCAGCAGTGAGGCCGTCTCCTACGAG. It codes for CASSEAVSYE. The whole CDR3 is CASSEAVSYEQYF.

Remarks on this clone: The read ends 3 residues early relative to the CDR3; the germline J gene fills the gap. The chain uses TRBV2 and TRBJ2-7; 11 nucleotides align to TRBD2. The CDR3 is 18 amino acids. CDR1 SNHLY and CDR2 FYNNEI come from the germline V gene. Trimming took 2 bases from V and 2 from J; bases not matched to a gene: 11. The CDR3: CASSELLAGDMAPYEQYF. CDR3 DNA (partial): TGTGCCAGCAGTGAATTACTAGCGGGAGATATGGCTCCCTACGAG.

Worth noting for this clone: The read terminates 3 residues before the CDR3 end, so the remaining end is supplied by the germline J gene. The chain uses TRBV6-1 and TRBJ1-2, with TRBD1 matching 9 bases. Unmatched junction bases numbered 0, after V lost 0 bases and J lost 7 bases. The germline gives CDR1 MNHNS, CDR2 SASEGT. The CDR3 length is 13 residues. Incomplete CDR3 DNA: TGTGCCAGCAGTGAAGCGGACAGGGGTGGC. Translation gives CASSEADRGG. The full CDR3 sequence reads CASSEADRGGYTF.

As to this clone: The CDR3 end is not reached by the read, which stops 3 residues before it; the germline J gene fills it in. The chain uses TRBV7-9 and TRBJ2-7, with 12 positions matching TRBD1. The CDR3 covers 15 residues. With 4 bases clipped from V and 4 bases from J, the junction kept 5 bases outside the gene matches. Germline V CDR1 and CDR2: SEHNR, FQNEAQ (reference sequence). The CDR3 sequence is CASSSGQGASYEQYF. Incomplete CDR3 DNA: TGTGCCAGCAGCTCGGGACAGGGGGCCTCATACGAG.

The DNA read from the CDR3 is TGTGCCAGCAGACAGGTGCACAATCAGCCC. It codes for CASRQVHNQP. The CDR3, in full, reads CASRQVHNQPQHF. The chain is built from TRBV28 and TRBJ1-5, with a possible D match to TRBD1 (5 bases). The missing CDR3 end, 3 residues past where the read stops, is filled in from the germline J gene. Germline V gene sequence: CDR1 MDHEN, CDR2 SYDVKM. V lost 6 bases and J lost 3, with 9 bases in between. This CDR3 region has 13 residues.

Comments on this clone: The CDR3 end is not reached by the read, which stops 3 residues before it; the germline J gene fills it in. The rearrangement links TRBV2 to TRBJ2-4; perhaps TRBD2 as D (7 bases). Per germline, CDR1 SNHLY and CDR2 FYNNEI. This CDR3 is built from 14 residues. CDR3 in amino acids: CASRRIGGAKPQYF. CDR3 DNA (partial): TGTGCCAGCAGGAGGATTGGGGGGGCGAAGCCT.

CDR3 residues: CASSFTGGARDTQYF. Partial CDR3 DNA: TGTGCCAGCAGCTTCACCGGGGGGGCCAGGGATACG. J is TRBJ2-3 and V is TRBV7-3; 8 positions match TRBD2. The read halts 3 residues ahead of the CDR3 end, with the missing end drawn from the germline J gene. Germline V CDR1 and CDR2: SGHTA, FQGTGA. The V and J ends lost 3 bases and 6 bases, in that order; junction bases with no gene match: 8. The CDR3 loop spans 15 amino acids.

With respect to this clone: The read ends 3 residues shy of where the CDR3 ends; the end is completed using the germline J gene. The chain recombines TRBV7-6 with TRBJ2-1; D remains ambiguous. Trimming pared 5 bases from V and 0 bases from J, leaving 11 bases between. Germline loops: CDR1 SGHVS, CDR2 FNYEAQ. This CDR3 region has 15 residues. This chain's CDR3 is CASSTEVVSYNEQFF. The CDR3 bases that were read are TGTGCCAGCAGCACTGAAGTTGTCTCCTACAATGAG.

For this clone: Coverage ceases 3 residues before the CDR3 finishes, and the germline J gene fills in the end. The rearrangement joins TRBV5-1 to TRBJ2-7; 8 nucleotides line up with TRBD1. With 1 base clipped from V and 2 bases from J, the junction kept 2 bases outside the gene matches. Germline V gene sequence: CDR1 SGHRS, CDR2 YFSETQ. The CDR3 runs to 14 residues. The CDR3 sequence is CASSLRTGPYEQYF. Incomplete CDR3 DNA: TGCGCCAGCAGCTTGAGGACAGGGCCCTACGAG.

On this clone itself: Sequencing ends 3 residues short of the CDR3 end; the germline J gene provides the rest. The genes are TRBV28 and TRBJ2-1; 11 nucleotides line up with TRBD2. This CDR3 is built from 17 residues. Germline V gene data show CDR1 as MDHEN and CDR2 as SYDVKM. The V segment lost 4 bases and the J segment 7 bases; nucleotides outside the gene matches: 12. The covered CDR3 bases are TGTGCCAGCAGTTCTAGGCGACTAGCGGGAAAGGATAATGAG. Translating it yields CASSSRRLAGKDNE. The complete CDR3 reads CASSSRRLAGKDNEQFF.

About this clone itself: Coverage ceases 3 residues before the CDR3 finishes, and the germline J gene fills in the end. V and J are TRBV9 and TRBJ1-2, with TRBD1 as a possible D gene (5 bases). This CDR3 has 13 residues. Germline V lookup: CDR1 SGDLS, CDR2 YYNGEE. V was shortened by 4 bases and J by 4 bases, with 11 bases between the two germline ends. CDR3 bases read: TGTGCCAGCAGCCGGGGGGGGACCTATGGC. It specifies CASSRGGTYG. The whole CDR3 region reads CASSRGGTYGYTF.